These 4 T cell receptor beta chains share one sample of origin, sequenced in a study of ipilimumab plus nivolumab after autologous stem cell transplantation. The repertoire was sequenced with immunoSEQ multiplex PCR; TCRdb's copy has only in-frame clones and lacks some. Altogether around 4,900 clones are present, under 70% being singletons, with the ten largest covering approximately 28%. This sample comprised PBMCs, obtained in a trial of ipilimumab plus nivolumab as post-transplant consolidation. The receptors originated from a male donor with multiple myeloma.

The chain uses TRBV10-2 and TRBJ2-1; 7 positions match TRBD1. With 6 bases clipped from V and 10 bases from J, the junction kept 15 bases outside the gene matches. The CDR3 has 15 amino acids. Germline V gene lookup returns CDR1 WSHSY and CDR2 SAAADI. The CDR3 nucleotides are TGCGCCAGCAGCGAGACAGGCCCAGGGGGAGTGGAGCAGTTCTTC. Amino acids: CASSETGPGGVEQFF.

This clone was detected only a few times. The chain recombines TRBV28 with TRBJ2-7; D not certain. V was clipped by 2 bases and J by 5 bases, with 10 bases between them. The length of the CDR3 is 13 residues. Looked up from germline, CDR1 is MDHEN and CDR2 is SYDVKM. The CDR3 DNA sequence: TGTGCCAGCAGTTTAATAGGGTTCCACGAGCAGTACTTC. Translation gives CASSLIGFHEQYF.

Regarding this clone: The junction departs from the called germline gene at one end, perhaps through a read error. This sequence joins TRBV7-3 and TRBJ2-5, with D tentatively TRBD2 (6 bases). The CDR3 extends over 13 amino acids. Germline-derived CDR1 and CDR2 are SGHTA and FQGTGA. CDR3 region: CASNLRGQETQYF. CDR3 sequence (DNA): TGTGCCAGCAACTTACGGGGGCAAGAGACCCAGTACTTC. Variable domain in full (rest from reference TRBV7-3 and TRBJ2-5): GAGVSQTPSNKVTEKGKYVELRCDPISGHTALYWYRQSLGQGPEFLIYFQGTGAADDSGLPNDRFFAVRPEGSVSTLKIQRTERGDSAVYLCASNLRGQETQYFGPGTRLLVL.

The chain is built from TRBV9 and TRBJ2-2; 7 bases are shared with TRBD2. CDR3 length: 20 amino acids. Germline assignment: CDR1 SGDLS and CDR2 YYNGEE. With V trimmed by 1 base and J by 2 bases, 17 bases remained unmatched. The CDR3, as DNA: TGTGCCAGCAGCGTAAAGTCGGGTGGCGGGGGTTACCTCAACACCGGGGAGCTGTTTTTT. Its protein product is CASSVKSGGGGYLNTGELFF.